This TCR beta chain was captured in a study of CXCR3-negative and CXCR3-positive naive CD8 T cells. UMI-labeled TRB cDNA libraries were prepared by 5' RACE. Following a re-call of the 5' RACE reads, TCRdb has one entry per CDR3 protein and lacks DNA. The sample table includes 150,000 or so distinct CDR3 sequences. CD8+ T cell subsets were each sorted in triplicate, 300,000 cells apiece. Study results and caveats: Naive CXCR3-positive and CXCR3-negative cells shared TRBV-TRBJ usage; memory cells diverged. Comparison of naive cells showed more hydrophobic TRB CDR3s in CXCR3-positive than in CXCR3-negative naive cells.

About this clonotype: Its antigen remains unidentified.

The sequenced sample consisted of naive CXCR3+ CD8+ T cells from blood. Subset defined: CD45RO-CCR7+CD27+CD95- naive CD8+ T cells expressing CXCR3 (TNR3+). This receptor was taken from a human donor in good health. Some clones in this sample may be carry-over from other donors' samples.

The CDR3 sequence: CASSFSREDHMNTEAFF. The V gene is TRBV7-9, the J gene TRBJ1-1. The CDR3 is 17 residues long. Germline V gene data show CDR1 as SEHNR and CDR2 as FQNEAQ (reference sequence).